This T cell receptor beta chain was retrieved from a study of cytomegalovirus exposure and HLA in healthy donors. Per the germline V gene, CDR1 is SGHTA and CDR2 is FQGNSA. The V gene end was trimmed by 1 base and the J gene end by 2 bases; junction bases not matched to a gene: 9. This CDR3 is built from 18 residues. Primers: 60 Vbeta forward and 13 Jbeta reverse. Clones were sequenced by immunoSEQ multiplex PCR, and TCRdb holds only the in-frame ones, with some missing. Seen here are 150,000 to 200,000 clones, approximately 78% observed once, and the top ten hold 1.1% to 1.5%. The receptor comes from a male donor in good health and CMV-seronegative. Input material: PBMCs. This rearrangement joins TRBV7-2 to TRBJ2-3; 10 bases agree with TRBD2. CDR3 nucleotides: TGTGCCAGCAGCTTAGTCCGACTAGCGGGCCCTCACACAGATACGCAGTATTTT. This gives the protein CASSLVRLAGPHTDTQYF.